This TCR beta chain was identified in a study of blood T cells in healthy people across ages. A second PCR, run for about 7 to 11 cycles, used a sample-barcoded 5' primer plus a J-beta primer mix. Every cDNA was tagged by a template-switch adaptor with 12 random nucleotides. TCRdb passed the 5' RACE reads through MiXCR, listing each CDR3 protein once. The sample records about a million distinct CDR3 sequences, around 54% being singletons. In this sample, this clonotype turned up once. The antigen is not known. Study conclusions and caveats: Per million T cells, TCR beta diversity dropped roughly linearly as age increased.

The CDR3 is made up of 15 amino acids. The specimen sequenced was blood. J is TRBJ2-5 and V is TRBV21-1; the table's D call TRBD2 went unverified against the DNA. TRBV21-1 is listed as a pseudogene. The TCR sequence derives from a woman aged 55-69 years in good health. The CDR3 protein is CASSKVVSGYNEQYF. The CDR3 DNA reads as TGTGCCAGCAGCAAAGTTGTTAGCGGTTACAATGAGCAGTACTTC.